Included here is one TCR beta chain sequence, with context. Repertoires were generated with immunoSEQ multiplex PCR, while TCRdb's copy carries only in-frame clones and drops some. Of approximately 300,000 clones detected, about nine tenths appear once; the ten largest clones hold approximately 10%. Enrolment of Seattle patients took place during active infection, and they were followed longitudinally. Germline V gives CDR1 SNHLY, CDR2 FYNNEI. V was shortened by 5 bases and J by 0 bases, with 19 bases between the two germline ends. CDR3 length: 17 residues. This specimen belongs to a study of blood T cell repertoires in COVID-19.

V and J are TRBV2 and TRBJ1-1; possibly TRBD1 for D (6 bases). Source material: peripheral blood. The receptor was derived from a woman aged 25 to 45 with COVID-19, enrolled during active disease. The CDR3 loop reads CASSKGVPGALNTEAFF. In DNA form, the CDR3 reads TGTGCCAGCAGTAAAGGCGTCCCAGGGGCTTTGAACACTGAAGCTTTCTTT.